Presented here are 19 T cell receptor beta chains from one specimen sequenced in a study of blood T cell repertoires in COVID-19. Sequencing was performed with immunoSEQ multiplex PCR; in TCRdb, only in-frame clones are kept and a portion is missing. The top ten clones hold about 5.1% of a sample with about 280,000 clones, 70% to 90% of them seen once. The sample consisted of peripheral blood. These receptors were obtained from a man aged 45-65 years with active or convalescent COVID-19.

This chain uses TRBV7-2 with TRBJ1-1; a possible D gene is TRBD1 (5 bases). The length of the CDR3 is 15 residues. V dropped 1 base and J dropped 4 bases, with 13 bases sitting between them. CDR1 and CDR2 (germline): SGHTA, FQGNSA. The CDR3 loop is CASSLVSGSGTEAFF. The CDR3 DNA sequence: TGTGCCAGCAGCTTAGTTTCAGGGTCGGGCACTGAAGCTTTCTTT.

The chain combines TRBV6-4 with TRBJ2-7, with a tentative D call TRBD1 (5 bases). The CDR3 covers 16 residues. Germline V gene data show CDR1 as MRHNA and CDR2 as SNTAGT. Trimming cost V 4 bases and J 3 bases, with 19 bases left between them. CDR3 DNA: TGTGCCAGCAGTGGTCCCTTTCGGACACCCGTCTACGAGCAGTACTTC. This gives the protein CASSGPFRTPVYEQYF.

The genes are TRBV6-2 or TRBV6-3 and TRBJ2-2; the D gene is possibly TRBD1 (6 bases). Trimming removed 2 bases from V and 7 bases from J, with 20 bases in between. The length of the CDR3 is 17 residues. CDR1 is MNHEY, CDR2 SVGEGT, per germline. CDR3 residues: CASSYPAGAPPFGELFF. The CDR3, as DNA: TGTGCCAGCAGTTACCCTGCAGGGGCTCCCCCCTTCGGGGAGCTGTTTTTT.

The chain is built from TRBV28 and TRBJ1-4; 9 nucleotides agree with TRBD1. The CDR3 consists of 13 residues. CDR1 is MDHEN and CDR2 is SYDVKM in the germline V gene. The junction had 6 bases not matched to a gene; V was cut back by 8 bases and J by 8 bases. The CDR3 DNA reads as TGTGCCAGCCAGAGACAGGGGGAGGAAAAACTGTTTTTT. The encoded protein is CASQRQGEEKLFF.

The CDR3 spells CASSGAGIHGYTF. CDR3 DNA sequence: TGCGCCAGCAGCGGTGCAGGGATTCATGGCTACACCTTC. The V call is TRBV5-1, the J call TRBJ1-2; tentatively, D is TRBD1 (5 bases). This CDR3 has 13 amino acids. The germline CDR1 and CDR2 sequences are SGHRS and YFSETQ. Trimming left V 4 bases short and J 6 bases short, with 13 bases between.

V is TRBV6-5 and J is TRBJ2-1, with TRBD1 identical over 9 bases. The CDR3 is made up of 14 amino acids. V was clipped by 5 bases and J by 6 bases; unmatched bases: 5. Germline V lookup: CDR1 MNHEY, CDR2 SVGAGI. This CDR3 is CASSRQGGSNEQFF. The CDR3 nucleotides are TGTGCCAGCAGTAGACAGGGGGGCTCCAATGAGCAGTTCTTC.

The CDR3 DNA is TGTGCCAGTATGGACAGGGGGCCCTCTGGGGCCAACGTCCTGACTTTC. It translates to CASMDRGPSGANVLTF. The J gene is TRBJ2-6, the V gene TRBV19; TRBD1 agrees at 11 bases. The CDR3 runs to 16 residues. Germline V gene data show CDR1 as LNHDA and CDR2 as SQIVND (reference sequence). After removal of 7 bases from V and 0 bases from J, the junction contained 2 bases not matched to a gene.

The V gene is TRBV24-1, the J gene TRBJ2-3; 9 positions match TRBD1. CDR1 and CDR2 (germline): KGHDR, SFDVKD. V shed 3 bases, J shed 3 bases, and the junction held 6 bases outside the gene matches. The CDR3 has 16 amino acids. The CDR3 loop is CATSDATGGITDTQYF. The CDR3 DNA reads TGTGCCACCAGTGATGCAACAGGGGGCATAACAGATACGCAGTATTTT.

This clone appeared once. Here the CDR3 reads CASLRGETQYF. DNA for the CDR3: TGTGCCAGCCTTCGGGGGGAGACCCAGTACTTC. This rearrangement joins TRBV6-5 to TRBJ2-5; D might be TRBD2 (6 bases). Germline V CDR1 and CDR2: MNHEY, SVGAGI. Deletions cut 8 bases from V and 5 bases from J, with 9 bases between. CDR3 length equals 11 residues.

J is TRBJ2-5 and V is TRBV24-1; maybe TRBD1 (5 bases). In germline, CDR1 is KGHDR, CDR2 SFDVKD. The V end lost 3 bases, the J end lost 1 base, and 14 bases lay between the germline ends. The CDR3 sequence is 16 residues long. CDR3 sequence reads: CATSDRSSRGQETQYF. The CDR3 coding sequence is TGTGCCACCAGTGATCGAAGCTCTAGGGGCCAAGAGACCCAGTACTTC.

The V and J genes are TRBV5-4 and TRBJ1-6, with a tentative D call TRBD1 (6 bases). The CDR3 extends over 14 amino acids. V lost 4 bases and J lost 5, with 10 bases in between. Germline CDR1 and CDR2: SGHNT and YYREEE (reference sequence). CDR3 DNA: TGTGCCAGCAGCATCAGGGGAAATAATTCACCCCTCCACTTT. It encodes CASSIRGNNSPLHF.

This clone was recorded a few times. The chain employs TRBV3-1 (or the pseudogene TRBV3-2) and TRBJ2-7, with D possibly being TRBD1 (6 bases). CDR3 length: 13 residues. Trimming stripped 4 bases from V and 1 base from J, with 8 bases between. The germline CDR1 and CDR2 sequences are LGHDT and YNNKEL (reference sequence). As DNA, the CDR3 is TGTGCCAGCAGCCCCACAGGGTCCTACGAGCAGTACTTC. Protein product: CASSPTGSYEQYF.

V usage is TRBV7-2 and J usage is TRBJ2-1, with TRBD2 identical over 7 bases. CDR1 is SGHTA and CDR2 is FQGNSA in the germline V gene. CDR3 length: 15 residues. J was trimmed by 3 bases and V by 1 base; bases with no gene match: 3. CDR3 nucleotide sequence: TGTGCCAGCAGCTTAGGGCTAGCGGACTACAATGAGCAGTTCTTC. Amino acids: CASSLGLADYNEQFF.

The chain has TRBV5-4 and TRBJ1-2; weak D call: TRBD1 (5 bases). V dropped 4 bases and J dropped 7 bases, with 17 bases sitting between them. Germline CDR1 is SGHNT and CDR2 is YYREEE (reference sequence). CDR3 length equals 14 residues. This chain's CDR3 is CASSPVGGVSGYTF. The CDR3, as DNA: TGTGCCAGCAGCCCTGTGGGGGGGGTCAGTGGCTACACCTTC.

J is TRBJ2-3 and V is TRBV28; D possibly corresponds to TRBD2 (5 bases). CDR1 and CDR2 from the germline V gene are MDHEN and SYDVKM. The V end lost 7 bases, the J end lost 1 base, and 15 bases lay between the germline ends. The CDR3 sequence is 15 residues long. The CDR3 bases are TGTGCCAGCAAAGCCAGGAGGTCGGGCACAGATACGCAGTATTTT. This sequence encodes CASKARRSGTDTQYF.

Only one count was recorded for this clone. The rearrangement links TRBV12-3 or TRBV12-4 to TRBJ2-5; D remains ambiguous. The CDR3 has 11 residues. With 6 bases removed from V and 5 bases from J, the gap between germline ends came to 7 bases. For the CDR3, the DNA is TGTGCCAGCAGCGCCAGGGAGACCCAGTACTTC. This gives the protein CASSARETQYF.

The chain uses TRBV2 and TRBJ2-7; 7 bases agree with TRBD1. This CDR3 region has 13 residues. Unmatched junction bases numbered 6, after V lost 4 bases and J lost 6 bases. Germline V gene lookup returns CDR1 SNHLY and CDR2 FYNNEI. The CDR3 DNA follows: TGTGCCAGCAGTGCTGACAGGGTGGCCGAGCAGTACTTC. Translation gives CASSADRVAEQYF. The full variable domain, its missing parts supplied by reference TRBV2 and TRBJ2-7, is EPEVTQTPSHQVTQMGQEVILRCVPISNHLYFYWYRQILGQKVEFLVSFYNNEISEKSEIFDDQFSVERPDGSNFTLKIRSTKLEDSAMYFCASSADRVAEQYFGPGTRLTVT.

The V and J genes are TRBV11-3 and TRBJ2-5; TRBD1 matches 11 bases. Per the germline V gene, CDR1 is SGHNT and CDR2 is YENEEA. The CDR3 has 15 amino acids. Unmatched junction bases numbered 4, after V lost 5 bases and J lost 2 bases. CDR3: CASSPGTGGQETQYF. The CDR3 DNA reads TGTGCCAGCAGCCCCGGGACAGGGGGACAAGAGACCCAGTACTTC.

The chain employs TRBV9 and TRBJ2-1, with D possibly matching TRBD2 (5 bases). Germline V gene sequence: CDR1 SGDLS, CDR2 YYNGEE. CDR3 length equals 13 residues. V dropped 0 bases and J dropped 15 bases, with 16 bases sitting between them. CDR3 DNA sequence: TGTGCCAGCAGCGTAGTTCCGGACTCCGCATGGTTCTTC. Protein: CASSVVPDSAWFF.